Following are 4 T cell receptor beta chains from one sample sequenced in a study of cytomegalovirus exposure and HLA in healthy donors. Primers: 60 Vbeta forward and 13 Jbeta reverse. Profiling relied on immunoSEQ multiplex PCR, and the TCRdb table lists in-frame clones only, not all of them. The sample gives roughly 180,000 clones, 80% of which show up once; about 1.3% is in the top ten. The specimen sequenced was PBMCs. The origin of the receptors is a man aged 25 to 40 in good health and CMV-seronegative.

DNA of the CDR3: TGTGCCTGGAGTGACCAGGGGAATCAGCCCCAGCATTTT. Translation: CAWSDQGNQPQHF. The rearrangement joins TRBV30 to TRBJ1-5; D is perhaps TRBD1 (6 bases). This CDR3 comprises 13 residues. Between the trimmed V and J ends, which lost 1 base and 4 bases, there was a span of 8 bases. CDR1 is GTSNPN and CDR2 is SVGIG in the germline V gene (reference sequence).

This chain connects TRBV5-1 to TRBJ2-3; 10 bases map to TRBD1. There are 16 residues in the CDR3. V gave up 2 bases and J gave up 5 bases; unmatched junction bases: 8. In germline, CDR1 is SGHRS, CDR2 YFSETQ. CDR3 sequence (DNA): TGCGCCAGCAGCTTCTTGGGACAGGGGATCGGAGATACGCAGTATTTT. Protein product: CASSFLGQGIGDTQYF.

The rearrangement links TRBV11-3 to TRBJ1-1, with a weak D call TRBD1 (5 bases). The V gene's germline CDR1 is SGHNT and CDR2 YENEEA. Trimming pared 8 bases from V and 3 bases from J, leaving 13 bases between. This CDR3 has 13 residues. The CDR3 loop reads CASCTGEDTEAFF. The DNA of the CDR3 is TGTGCCAGCTGTACGGGGGAGGACACTGAAGCTTTCTTT.

This sequence joins TRBV13 and TRBJ2-7; 11 bases map to TRBD1. Germline trimming cut 1 base from V and 0 bases from J; bases unmatched to any gene: 5. Germline loops: CDR1 PRHDT, CDR2 FYEKMQ (reference sequence). The CDR3 loop spans 17 amino acids. Written as DNA, the CDR3 is TGTGCCAGCAGCTTAGAGGAGGACAGGGGGCTCTCCTACGAGCAGTACTTC. Translating it yields CASSLEEDRGLSYEQYF.